This entry lists 6 T cell receptor beta chains sequenced from one sample in a study of monozygotic twins with inflammatory bowel disease. TCRdb reanalyzed the 5' RACE reads and collapses them to one entry per CDR3 protein, without DNA. The sample totals some 450,000 distinct CDR3 sequences. The sequencing sample was made of blood. The origin of the receptors is a human donor with ulcerative colitis or Crohn's disease, or a healthy co-twin of an affected twin (not recorded which).

V and J are TRBV7-8 and TRBJ1-2. Germline V gene lookup returns CDR1 SGHVS and CDR2 FQNEAQ. The CDR3 sequence is 15 residues long. The CDR3 loop reads CASSHGTSRSYGYTF.

This chain joins TRBV28 and TRBJ2-3; TCRdb gives TRBD2 as the D gene, but with no DNA this cannot be confirmed. Per germline, CDR1 MDHEN and CDR2 SYDVKM. The CDR3 extends over 17 amino acids. The chain's CDR3 is CASSLRRQPLPTDTQYF.

CDR3 residues: CASSSGLAGGPYEQYF. The V call is TRBV5-1, the J call TRBJ2-7; the TCRdb D gene call, TRBD2, has no DNA to confirm it. The CDR3 runs 16 residues. Germline V gene sequence: CDR1 SGHRS, CDR2 YFSETQ.

The chain joins TRBV7-2 to TRBJ2-1; TCRdb selects TRBD2, and the lack of DNA leaves this call unchecked. Per germline, CDR1 SGHTA and CDR2 FQGNSA. CDR3 length equals 15 residues. CDR3 sequence: CASSLEGEVYNEQFF.

This chain joins TRBV12-3 or TRBV12-4 and TRBJ1-2; TCRdb outputs TRBD1, but without DNA this stays unchecked. CDR3 length: 15 amino acids. The CDR3 here is CASKRGGGTNYGYTF.

The chain employs TRBV12-3 or TRBV12-4 and TRBJ2-3. The CDR3 is 12 amino acids. The CDR3: CASSPISDTQYF.